A selection of T cell receptor beta chains follows, all from one sample in a study of blood T cell repertoires in COVID-19. TCRdb's table, derived via immunoSEQ multiplex PCR, lists solely in-frame clones and lacks some. The sample has roughly 63,000 clones; approximately 80% are singletons. The sample taken for sequencing was peripheral blood. The receptors originated from a human donor in a cohort sampled during active COVID-19. Each CDR3 is given with its conserved first and last residue. Fields, in order: CDR3 length, V gene, J gene, clone size, D gene, CDR3 protein, CDR3 DNA. D genes are given only for firm matches. Size is stated for part of the rows, as once, few or many counts, or as a class when the clone is expanded.

>15|TRBV19|TRBJ2-7|NA|TRBD1
CASSIVLQGPYEQYF
TGTGCCAGTAGTATTGTTTTACAGGGGCCCTACGAGCAGTACTTC
>12|TRBV29-1|TRBJ2-3|NA|NA
CSVSGRTDTQYF
TGCAGCGTTAGCGGCCGCACAGATACGCAGTATTTT
>12|TRBV6-2/TRBV6-3|TRBJ1-5|NA|NA
CASSYPDQPQHF
TGTGCCAGCAGTTACCCGGATCAGCCCCAGCATTTT
>13|TRBV6-5|TRBJ1-5|NA|NA
CASRPSSNQPQHF
TGTGCCAGCAGGCCCAGTAGCAATCAGCCCCAGCATTTT
>15|TRBV6-5|TRBJ2-7|NA|NA
CASSYTGLSSYEQYF
TGTGCCAGCAGTTATACAGGGCTAAGCTCCTACGAGCAGTACTTC
>15|TRBV6-4|TRBJ2-1|many|TRBD2
CASSPTSGMGNEQFF
TGTGCCAGCAGTCCGACTAGCGGGATGGGCAATGAGCAGTTCTTC
>14|TRBV7-2|TRBJ1-2|once|NA
CASSFGGPNYGYTF
TGTGCCAGCAGCTTCGGGGGACCTAACTATGGCTACACCTTC
>15|TRBV28|TRBJ2-7|NA|NA
CASSSELRLNYEQYF
TGTGCCAGCAGTTCAGAGTTGAGGCTTAACTACGAGCAGTACTTC
>13|TRBV27|TRBJ2-5|few|NA
CASRPARSETQYF
TGTGCCAGCAGGCCCGCTAGGTCGGAGACCCAGTACTTC
>15|TRBV28|TRBJ2-7|NA|TRBD2
CASSFLTSGHYEQYF
TGTGCCAGCAGTTTTCTCACTAGCGGGCACTACGAGCAGTACTTC
>13|TRBV29-1|TRBJ1-1|NA|TRBD1
CSVRQGLNTEAFF
TGCAGCGTGCGACAGGGTCTGAACACTGAAGCTTTCTTT
>14|TRBV2|TRBJ2-3|NA|TRBD2
CASSLTSGTDTQYF
TGTGCCAGCAGCCTAACTAGCGGCACAGATACGCAGTATTTT
>14|TRBV28|TRBJ2-5|NA|NA
CASRLQGTGETQYF
TGTGCCAGCAGACTCCAGGGGACGGGCGAGACCCAGTACTTC
>16|TRBV6-1|TRBJ1-3|NA|NA
CASSALTLSSGNTIYF
TGTGCCAGCAGTGCCCTAACTCTTTCCTCTGGAAACACCATATATTTT
>13|TRBV30|TRBJ2-3|NA|TRBD1
CAWGTGGTDTQYF
TGTGCCTGGGGGACAGGGGGCACAGATACGCAGTATTTT
>16|TRBV5-6|TRBJ2-6|NA|NA
CASSLTGLPGANVLTF
TGTGCCAGCAGCTTGACAGGGCTCCCTGGGGCCAACGTCCTGACTTTC
>16|TRBV27|TRBJ2-5|NA|TRBD2
CASSPGTSLSRETQYF
TGTGCCAGCAGCCCAGGGACTAGCCTGTCTCGTGAGACCCAGTACTTC
>14|TRBV6-5|TRBJ2-7|NA|TRBD2
CASSLLAGAVEQYF
TGTGCCAGCAGTTTACTAGCGGGAGCGGTCGAGCAGTACTTC
>15|TRBV5-1|TRBJ2-5|NA|NA
CASGGASGTKETQYF
TGCGCCAGCGGGGGGGCTAGCGGAACAAAAGAGACCCAGTACTTC
>13|TRBV30|TRBJ2-7|once|TRBD2
CASGLAQGYEQYF
TGTGCCTCAGGACTAGCTCAAGGGTACGAGCAGTACTTC
>14|TRBV4-2|TRBJ2-7|NA|TRBD2
CASSLTSGSYEQYF
TGTGCCAGCAGCCTGACTAGCGGGAGTTACGAGCAGTACTTC
>14|TRBV9|TRBJ2-7|NA|NA
CASSVGDSHYEQYF
TGTGCCAGCAGCGTAGGGGACTCCCACTACGAGCAGTACTTC
>15|TRBV18|TRBJ1-1|NA|NA
CASSPQLPGYTEAFF
TGTGCCAGCTCACCACAATTGCCCGGTTACACTGAAGCTTTCTTT
>13|TRBV20-1|TRBJ2-1|NA|NA
CSASSGSYNEQFF
TGCAGTGCTAGTAGCGGTTCCTACAATGAGCAGTTCTTC
>15|TRBV3-1/TRBV3-2|TRBJ2-5|NA|TRBD1
CASSQPRQGQETQYF
TGTGCCAGCAGCCAACCCCGACAGGGGCAAGAGACCCAGTACTTC
>17|TRBV4-1|TRBJ2-1|NA|NA
CASSQAPSLRSYNEQFF
TGCGCCAGCAGCCAAGCTCCGTCCCTGCGCTCCTACAATGAGCAGTTCTTC
>15|TRBV3-1/TRBV3-2|TRBJ2-1|NA|TRBD2
CASSQRLGGANEQFF
TGTGCCAGCAGCCAAAGGTTGGGAGGGGCCAATGAGCAGTTCTTC
>15|TRBV7-6|TRBJ2-3|NA|TRBD2
CASSLSGVSTDTQYF
TGTGCCAGCAGCCTTAGCGGGGTTAGCACAGATACGCAGTATTTT
>17|TRBV9|TRBJ2-2|NA|TRBD2
CARGGVLAGGHTGELFF
TGTGCCCGGGGGGGGGTTTTAGCGGGAGGCCACACCGGGGAGCTGTTTTTT
>14|TRBV7-9|TRBJ1-1|NA|NA
CASSPDAGRSEAFF
TGTGCCAGCAGCCCGGATGCGGGGCGTAGTGAAGCTTTCTTT
>15|TRBV7-9|TRBJ1-6|few|TRBD1
CASSPGQGAASPLHF
TGTGCCAGCAGCCCGGGACAGGGGGCAGCTTCACCCCTCCACTTT
>17|TRBV7-2|TRBJ2-5|few|TRBD2
CASSLEGRLAVLETQYF
TGTGCCAGCAGCTTAGAGGGTCGGCTAGCGGTATTAGAGACCCAGTACTTC
>13|TRBV18|TRBJ1-2|NA|NA
CASSPGINYGYTF
TGTGCCAGCTCACCCGGGATAAACTATGGCTACACCTTC
>13|TRBV6-5|TRBJ1-4|NA|NA
CASNNPGEPQLFF
TGTGCCAGCAATAATCCCGGGGAACCTCAACTGTTTTTT
>14|TRBV27|TRBJ2-7|NA|TRBD2
CASSISGDTYEQYF
TGTGCCAGCAGTATTAGCGGGGACACCTACGAGCAGTACTTC
>15|TRBV7-2|TRBJ2-6|NA|NA
CASSLGAAGANVLTF
TGTGCCAGCAGCTTGGGGGCCGCCGGGGCCAACGTCCTGACTTTC
>16|TRBV4-2|TRBJ2-5|NA|NA
CASSQDVSRVRETQYF
TGTGCCAGCAGCCAAGATGTGAGCAGGGTGCGAGAGACCCAGTACTTC
>17|TRBV3-1/TRBV3-2|TRBJ1-3|NA|TRBD1
CASRGDRGRSSGNTIYF
TGTGCCAGCAGAGGGGACAGGGGCCGCAGCTCTGGAAACACCATATATTTT
>16|TRBV7-9|TRBJ2-5|NA|NA
CASSPPFRTAQETQYF
TGTGCCAGCAGCCCCCCCTTTCGGACAGCCCAAGAGACCCAGTACTTC
>16|TRBV7-9|TRBJ2-6|NA|NA
CASSPSTGSGANVLTF
TGTGCCAGCAGCCCATCCACGGGCTCTGGGGCCAACGTCCTGACTTTC
>15|TRBV6-6|TRBJ1-1|NA|NA
CASSYSILGGTEAFF
TGTGCCAGCAGTTACTCGATTTTGGGGGGAACTGAAGCTTTCTTT
>15|TRBV28|TRBJ2-7|NA|TRBD2
CASTSVGEGLGEQYF
TGTGCCAGCACCTCGGTTGGGGAGGGCCTCGGCGAGCAGTACTTC